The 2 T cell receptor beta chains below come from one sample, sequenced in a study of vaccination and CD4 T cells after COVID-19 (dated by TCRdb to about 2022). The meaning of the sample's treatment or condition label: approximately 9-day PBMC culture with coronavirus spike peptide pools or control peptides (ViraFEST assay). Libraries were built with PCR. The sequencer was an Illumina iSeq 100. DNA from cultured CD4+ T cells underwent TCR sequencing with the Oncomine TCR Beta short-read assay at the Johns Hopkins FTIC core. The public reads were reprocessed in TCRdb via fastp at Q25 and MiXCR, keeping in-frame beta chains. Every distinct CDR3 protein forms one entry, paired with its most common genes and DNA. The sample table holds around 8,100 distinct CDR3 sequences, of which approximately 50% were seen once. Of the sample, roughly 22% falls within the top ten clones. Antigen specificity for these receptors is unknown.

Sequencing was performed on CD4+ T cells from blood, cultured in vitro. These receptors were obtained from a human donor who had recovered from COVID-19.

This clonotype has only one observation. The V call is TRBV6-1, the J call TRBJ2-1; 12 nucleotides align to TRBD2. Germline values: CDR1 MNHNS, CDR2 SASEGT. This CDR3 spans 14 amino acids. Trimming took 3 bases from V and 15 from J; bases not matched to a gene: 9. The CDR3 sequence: CASSEVPSGRAGFF. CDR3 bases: TGTGCCAGCAGTGAGGTTCCTAGCGGGAGGGCCGGGTTCTTC.

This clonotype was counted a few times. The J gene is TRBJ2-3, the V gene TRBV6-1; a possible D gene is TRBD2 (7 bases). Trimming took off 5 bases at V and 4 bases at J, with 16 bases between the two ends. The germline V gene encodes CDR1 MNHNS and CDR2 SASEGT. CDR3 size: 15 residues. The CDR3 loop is CASSPPGGGSDTQYF. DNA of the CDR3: TGTGCCAGCAGTCCCCCGGGGGGCGGTTCAGATACGCAGTATTTT.